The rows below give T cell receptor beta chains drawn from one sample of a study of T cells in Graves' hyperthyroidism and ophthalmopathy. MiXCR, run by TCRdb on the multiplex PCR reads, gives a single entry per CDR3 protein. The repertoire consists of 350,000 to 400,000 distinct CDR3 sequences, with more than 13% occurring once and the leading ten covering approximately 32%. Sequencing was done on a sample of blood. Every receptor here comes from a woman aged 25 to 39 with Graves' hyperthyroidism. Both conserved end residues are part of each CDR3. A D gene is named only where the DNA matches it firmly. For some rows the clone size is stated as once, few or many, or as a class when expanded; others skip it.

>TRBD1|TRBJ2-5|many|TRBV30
TGTGCCTGCGCTACGCAAGAGACAGGGGGAGAGACCCAGTACTTC
CACATQETGGETQYF
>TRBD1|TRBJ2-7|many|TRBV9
TGTGCCAGCAGCGTTGGGACAGGGGTTTCCTACGAGCAGTACTTC
CASSVGTGVSYEQYF
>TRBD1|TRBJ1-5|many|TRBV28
TGTGCCAGCAGTCCCGAGACAGGGAGGAAACAGCCCCAGCATTTT
CASSPETGRKQPQHF
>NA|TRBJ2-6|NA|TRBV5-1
TGCGCCATAGACAATGGGCAGGGAAACTCTGGGGCCAACGTCCTGACTTTC
CAIDNGQGNSGANVLTF
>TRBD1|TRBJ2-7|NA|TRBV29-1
TGCAGCGTTGAAACCGTGACAGGGGCCTACGAGCAGTACTTC
CSVETVTGAYEQYF
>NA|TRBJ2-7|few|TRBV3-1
TGTGCCAGCAGCCAAGATCGGGGCAGGGGCTACGAGCAGTACTTC
CASSQDRGRGYEQYF
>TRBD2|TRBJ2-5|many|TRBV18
TGTGCCAGTTCAGGGACTAGCGGGATAAAACAAGAGACCCAGTACTTC
CASSGTSGIKQETQYF
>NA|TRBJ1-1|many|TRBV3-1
TGTGCCAGCAGCCAAAAGAACACTGAAGCTTTCTTT
CASSQKNTEAFF
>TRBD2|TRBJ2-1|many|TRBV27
TGTGCCAGCAGTCCACTAGCGGGAATGGAGGTAAATGAGCAGTTCTTC
CASSPLAGMEVNEQFF
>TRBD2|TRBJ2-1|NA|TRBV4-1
TGCGCCAGCAGCCAAGGGACTAGCGGGACGGAGCAGTTCTTC
CASSQGTSGTEQFF
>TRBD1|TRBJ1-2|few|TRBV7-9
TGTGCCAGCAGCTCCGACCTCCTCCTGGACAGGGGGCGAAGGAACTATGGCTACACCTTC
CASSSDLLLDRGRRNYGYTF
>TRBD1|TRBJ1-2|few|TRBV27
TGTGCCAGCCTACCTTCGTGGGCAGGGGGCGGGGCATATGGCTACACCTTC
CASLPSWAGGGAYGYTF
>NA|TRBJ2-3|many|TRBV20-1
TGCAGTGCTAGGGCTAACACAGATACGCAGTATTTT
CSARANTDTQYF
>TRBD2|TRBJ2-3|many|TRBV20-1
TGCAGTGCTAGAGATCAACCTAGCGGGAGGGCTTGGGGTACGCAGTATTTT
CSARDQPSGRAWGTQYF
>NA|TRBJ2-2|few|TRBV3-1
TGTGCCAGCAGCCAATTTGGGGAGCTGTTTTTT
CASSQFGELFF
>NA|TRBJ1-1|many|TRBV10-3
TGTGCCATCAGGGAGGTTAAGAACACTGAAGCTTTCTTT
CAIREVKNTEAFF
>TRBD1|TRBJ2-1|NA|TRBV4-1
TGCGCCAGCAGCCAGGGGACAGGGGAACCCTACAATGAGCAGTTCTTC
CASSQGTGEPYNEQFF
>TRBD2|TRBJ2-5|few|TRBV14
TGTGCCAGCAGCCACTACGGACTAGTCCAGTACTTC
CASSHYGLVQYF
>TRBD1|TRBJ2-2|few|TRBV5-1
TGCGCCAGCAGCTTGGCAGGGACAGGGATTAGCACCGGGGAGCTGTTTTTT
CASSLAGTGISTGELFF
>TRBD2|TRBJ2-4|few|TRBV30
TGTGCCTGGAGTGTCCCCGGGGGGGACATTCAGTACTTC
CAWSVPGGDIQYF
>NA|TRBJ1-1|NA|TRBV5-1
TGCGCCAGCAGCCTGGAGGGGGGGACCACTGAAGTTTTCTTT
CASSLEGGTTEVFF
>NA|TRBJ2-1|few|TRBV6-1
TGTGCCAGCAGCGCCGTATGGCAGAACAATGAGCAGTTCTTC
CASSAVWQNNEQFF
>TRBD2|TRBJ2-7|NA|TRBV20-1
TGCAGTGCTAGAAGAGGACTAGCGGGAGTATTCGAGCAGTACTTC
CSARRGLAGVFEQYF
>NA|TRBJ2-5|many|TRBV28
TGTGCCAGCGGATGGGCACAAGTCATACAAGAGACCCAGTACTTC
CASGWAQVIQETQYF
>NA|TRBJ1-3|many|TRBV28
TGTGCCAGCACCTTCCGTCCGGGGTCTGGAAACACCATATATTTT
CASTFRPGSGNTIYF
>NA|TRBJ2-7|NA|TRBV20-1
TGCAGTGCCCACCTCGGCGGGAGCGGGACACCTTTAGGGCTAGCGGATTACGAGCAGTACTTC
CSAHLGGSGTPLGLADYEQYF
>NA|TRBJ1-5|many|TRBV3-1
TGTGCCAGCAGCCAAGTTCTGGGGTATCAGCCCCAGCATTTT
CASSQVLGYQPQHF
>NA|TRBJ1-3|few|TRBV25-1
TGTGCCAGCAGTGAATCTGGGACCGTCTCTGGAAACACCATATATTTT
CASSESGTVSGNTIYF
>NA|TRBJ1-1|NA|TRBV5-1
TGCGCCAGCAGCTTGGACAGAATGAACACTGAAGCTTCCTTT
CASSLDRMNTEASF
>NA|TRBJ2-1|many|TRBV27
TGTGCCAGCAGTTTACGACAGGCTTACAATGAGCAGTTCTTC
CASSLRQAYNEQFF
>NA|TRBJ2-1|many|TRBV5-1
TGCGCCAGCAGGGCTAGCGAATACAATGAGCAGTTCTTC
CASRASEYNEQFF
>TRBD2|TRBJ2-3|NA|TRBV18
TGTGCCAGCTGCGGACTAGCGGGAGGCACAGATGCGCAGTATTTT
CASCGLAGGTDAQYF
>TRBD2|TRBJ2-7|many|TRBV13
TGTGCCAGCAGTTTAGGGAGGGGTGTCTACGAGCAGTACTTC
CASSLGRGVYEQYF
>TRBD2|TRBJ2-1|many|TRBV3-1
TGTGCCAGCAGCCAAGAGTATCTAGCGGGCTCCAATGAGCAGTTCTTC
CASSQEYLAGSNEQFF
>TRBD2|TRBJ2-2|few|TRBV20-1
TGCAGCGTTGCGCTAGCGGGAGGGCCCACCGGGGAGCTGTTTTTT
CSVALAGGPTGELFF
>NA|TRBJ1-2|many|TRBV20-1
TGCAGTGCTAGAGAGCGGGTAGGCTACACCTTC
CSARERVGYTF